This T cell receptor (beta chain) appears in the sequencing data of a study of T cells after yellow fever vaccination. On the study more broadly: With SMART-Seq v4 Ultra Low Input, the fractions containing low cell numbers were prepared.

The CDR3 runs to 14 residues. CDR1 DFQATT and CDR2 SNEGSKA come from the germline V gene (reference sequence). Trimming took 0 bases from V and 5 from J, leaving 13 bases between them. TCRdb itself ran the 5' RACE reads through MiXCR, one entry per CDR3 protein. The sample lists 450,000 to 550,000 distinct CDR3 sequences; around a fifth were seen once. The material was PBMCs, obtained about 21 days after the first yellow fever vaccination. The V call is TRBV20-1, the J call TRBJ1-2; D unresolved. This receptor was taken from a man aged 18 to 35 who received the YFV17D yellow fever vaccine. Here the CDR3 reads CSARDPRSSYGYTF. CDR3 nucleotides: TGCAGTGCTAGAGACCCCCGGAGCTCGTATGGCTACACCTTC.